This TCR beta chain was sequenced in a study of human T cells and chemical hapten exposure. TCRdb reprocessed the RACE reads with MiXCR, giving one entry per CDR3 protein. Altogether approximately 100,000 distinct CDR3 sequences are present, about a tenth being singletons, with the ten largest covering 3.1%. This clonotype was counted many times. The time point is: patch test 2, 6 weeks after DPC sensitization. Treatment specified: therapeutic diphenylcyclopropenone sensitization with weekly scalp DPC. The CDR3 has 16 amino acids. From germline, CDR1 is PRHDT and CDR2 FYEKMQ (reference sequence). V was clipped by 0 bases and J by 5 bases; unmatched bases: 4.

The chain couples TRBV13 to TRBJ1-5, with 10 bases lining up with TRBD1. The sequence derives from a woman aged 40-49 years with alopecia areata. Some clones in this sample may be carry-over from other donors' samples. The input for sequencing was whole blood, taken in connection with sensitization to the hapten diphenylcyclopropenone (DPC). The CDR3 loop reads CASSLGRDRGHQPQHF. In DNA form, the CDR3 reads TGTGCCAGCAGCTTAGGACGGGACAGGGGACATCAGCCCCAGCATTTT.